This passage covers 28 T cell receptor beta chains from one sample sequenced in a study of T cells in Graves' hyperthyroidism and ophthalmopathy. Researchers amplified the TCR beta CDR3 regions from RNA transcripts. TCR CDR3 regions were first amplified by RT-PCR with HTBI primers. TCRdb itself ran the multiplex PCR reads through MiXCR, one entry per CDR3 protein. The sample has about 380,000 distinct CDR3 sequences, about 15% seen once. The specimen sequenced was blood. The source is a woman aged 55-69 years with Graves' hyperthyroidism.

This clonotype appeared many times. This sequence joins TRBV2 and TRBJ1-1; D is possibly TRBD1 (5 bases). Germline CDR1 reads SNHLY; CDR2 reads FYNNEI. The CDR3 is made up of 13 amino acids. V lost 6 bases, J lost 1 base, and 9 bases lay in between. The CDR3 DNA sequence: TGTGCCAGCAGGGACACAGGGAACACTGAAGCTTTCTTT. Protein product: CASRDTGNTEAFF.

This chain connects TRBV20-1 to TRBJ1-2; TRBD1 aligns across 9 bases. This CDR3 has 16 residues. Unmatched junction bases numbered 11, after V lost 6 bases and J lost 0 bases. The V gene's germline CDR1 is DFQATT and CDR2 SNEGSKA (reference sequence). The CDR3 region has the DNA TGCAGTGCCCCGGGGGACAGGGAAAACCCTAACTATGGCTACACCTTC. This translates into CSAPGDRENPNYGYTF.

The rearrangement joins TRBV27 to TRBJ2-1; D might be TRBD2 (6 bases). With 5 bases removed from V and 0 bases from J, the gap between germline ends came to 11 bases. The CDR3 covers 15 residues. Germline V gene sequence: CDR1 MNHEY, CDR2 SMNVEV (reference sequence). CDR3 sequence reads: CASSRGLVSYNEQFF. The DNA of the CDR3 is TGTGCCAGCAGTCGGGGACTGGTCTCCTACAATGAGCAGTTCTTC.

The chain combines TRBV5-1 with TRBJ1-1; perhaps TRBD1 as D (6 bases). CDR3 length: 17 residues. Germline V lookup: CDR1 SGHRS, CDR2 YFSETQ. V was clipped by 2 bases and J by 1 base, with 18 bases between them. CDR3 coding DNA: TGCGCCAGCAGCTTAGCCAGGGGCAGGGTGGGGAACACTGAAGCTTTCTTT. Translation gives CASSLARGRVGNTEAFF. Full variable domain (remainder filled in from reference TRBV5-1 and TRBJ1-1): KAGVTQTPRYLIKTRGQQVTLSCSPISGHRSVSWYQQTPGQGLQFLFEYFSETQRNKGNFPGRFSGRQFSNSRSEMNVSTLELGDSALYLCASSLARGRVGNTEAFFGQGTRLTVV.

In its sample, this clonotype was seen many times. This chain uses TRBV2 with TRBJ2-3; no firm D call. Germline loops: CDR1 SNHLY, CDR2 FYNNEI. This CDR3 spans 13 amino acids. Trimming took 8 bases from V and 0 from J, leaving 9 bases between them. In DNA, the CDR3 is TGTGCCAGCTTAATGGGTAGCACAGATACGCAGTATTTT. Translation gives CASLMGSTDTQYF.

This clonotype showed up many times. The chain is built from TRBV2 and TRBJ1-6; D is unresolved. Between the trimmed V and J ends, which lost 7 bases and 0 bases, there was a span of 13 bases. The germline V gene encodes CDR1 SNHLY and CDR2 FYNNEI. The CDR3 contains 16 residues. The CDR3 loop is CASKSKISSYNSPLHF. CDR3 in DNA: TGTGCCAGCAAGTCGAAAATTAGCTCCTATAATTCACCCCTCCACTTT.

The gene calls are TRBV6-1 and TRBJ1-1; D is unresolved. Germline V gene data show CDR1 as MNHNS and CDR2 as SASEGT. CDR3 length: 15 amino acids. Deletions cut 5 bases from V and 5 bases from J, with 18 bases between. CDR3 in DNA: TGTGCCAGCAGTACTGGGGTTGCGGCCCCAACTGAAGCTTTCTTT. It specifies CASSTGVAAPTEAFF.

This clonotype has a count of ten or more. The genes are TRBV20-1 and TRBJ2-7; TRBD2 is a possible D gene (6 bases). This CDR3 has 14 amino acids. CDR1 is DFQATT and CDR2 is SNEGSKA in the germline V gene (reference sequence). V lost 6 bases to trimming and J lost 3 bases, with 18 bases between them. DNA for the CDR3: TGCAGTGCCGGAGAGGGAGGATGGGGCTACGAGCAGTACTTC. It codes for CSAGEGGWGYEQYF.

This clonotype has ten or more counts. This chain links TRBV5-1 with TRBJ1-3; D remains ambiguous. The V gene lost 0 bases and the J gene lost 3 bases, with 13 bases spanning the gap. The germline gives CDR1 SGHRS, CDR2 YFSETQ. The CDR3 extends over 16 amino acids. This CDR3 is CASSLAGLRYGNTIYF. The CDR3 DNA follows: TGCGCCAGCAGCTTGGCTGGCCTAAGATATGGAAACACCATATATTTT.

Points on this clonotype: Given a much more abundant clone one base away, this may be a read error. The chain combines TRBV3-1 with TRBJ2-2; the match to TRBD1 covers 9 bases. The CDR3 is 17 residues long. Germline V gene lookup returns CDR1 LGHDT and CDR2 YNNKEL (reference sequence). CDR3 region: CASSPTGGTGNTRELFF. The CDR3 bases are TGTGCCAGCAGCCCAACAGGTGGGACAGGGAACACCAGGGAGCTGTTTTTT.

On this clonotype itself: A much larger clone differs by one base, so this may be a read error. This chain connects TRBV6-2 or TRBV6-3 to TRBJ2-7; D gene unclear. The CDR3 runs 14 residues. V was clipped by 7 bases and J by 4 bases, with 17 bases between them. Germline V CDR1 and CDR2: MNHEY, SVGEGT. The CDR3 DNA reads as TGTGCCAGCACCCCGGCGAGTGACCTATACGAGCAGTACTTC. Translation gives CASTPASDLYEQYF.

This clonotype was detected many times. The chain couples TRBV18 to TRBJ1-6; D unresolved. V was pared by 3 bases and J by 7 bases, with 16 bases between. From germline, CDR1 is KGHSH and CDR2 LQKENI. This CDR3 comprises 16 residues. CDR3 residues: CASSPVISGSNSPLHF. In DNA, the CDR3 is TGTGCCAGCTCACCCGTTATTAGCGGATCAAATTCACCCCTCCACTTT.

There are many counts of this clonotype. J is TRBJ1-2 and V is TRBV15; maybe TRBD1 (5 bases). Germline V lookup: CDR1 LNHNV, CDR2 YYDKDF (reference sequence). Trimming took off 0 bases at V and 3 bases at J, with 11 bases between the two ends. The CDR3 totals 15 residues. CDR3 region: CATSRDYGGDYGYTF. CDR3 DNA sequence: TGTGCCACCAGCAGAGATTACGGAGGGGACTATGGCTACACCTTC.

This rearrangement joins TRBV19 to TRBJ1-5, with a tentative D call TRBD1 (5 bases). This CDR3 is built from 15 residues. Germline V lookup: CDR1 LNHDA, CDR2 SQIVND (reference sequence). V shed 10 bases and J shed 5 bases, with 21 bases lying between them. The CDR3 nucleotides are TGTGCCACCCAACTCCGCGGCAGGGACCATCAGCCCCAGCATTTT. Residues: CATQLRGRDHQPQHF.

V usage is TRBV10-1 and J usage is TRBJ2-7; the D gene is possibly TRBD2 (5 bases). The CDR3 extends over 14 amino acids. Per germline, CDR1 WNHNN and CDR2 SYGVQD (reference sequence). V was cut by 4 bases and J by 2 bases, with 12 bases left in between. This CDR3 is CASSVASRPYEQYF. The CDR3 DNA reads TGCGCCAGCAGTGTCGCTAGCCGGCCCTACGAGCAGTACTTC.

CDR3 sequence (DNA): TGCGCCAGCAGCTTGGAGACTAGCGGTTACGAGCAGTACTTC. Translated, it gives CASSLETSGYEQYF. The chain recombines TRBV5-1 with TRBJ2-7, with 9 bases identical to TRBD2. Germline trimming cut 0 bases from V and 4 bases from J; bases unmatched to any gene: 2. Looked up from germline, CDR1 is SGHRS and CDR2 is YFSETQ. The CDR3 covers 14 residues.

The V gene is TRBV19, the J gene TRBJ1-5; 7 bases line up with TRBD1. Germline V lookup: CDR1 LNHDA, CDR2 SQIVND (reference sequence). V shed 3 bases and J 7 bases; nucleotides not matched to a gene: 6. The CDR3 is 14 amino acids. This CDR3 reads CASSIAGGKQPQHF. DNA for the CDR3: TGTGCCAGTAGTATTGCAGGGGGTAAACAGCCCCAGCATTTT.

This clonotype was seen ten or more times. The chain uses TRBV19 and TRBJ1-1; tentative D call: TRBD1 (5 bases). This CDR3 region has 13 residues. The V and J ends lost 3 bases and 4 bases respectively, with 9 bases between them. Germline-derived CDR1 and CDR2 are LNHDA and SQIVND (reference sequence). In DNA, the CDR3 is TGTGCCAGTAGTATCTTTACAGGCACTGAAGCTTTCTTT. As protein: CASSIFTGTEAFF.

The J gene is TRBJ2-7, the V gene TRBV11-3, with D tentatively TRBD2 (5 bases). The germline CDR1 and CDR2 sequences are SGHNT and YENEEA. The CDR3 loop spans 14 amino acids. Trimming removed 6 bases from V and 0 bases from J, with 12 bases in between. CDR3 nucleotides: TGTGCCAGCAGGCCACTAGTTAGCTCCTACGAGCAGTACTTC. Residues: CASRPLVSSYEQYF.

In this sample, this clonotype turned up a few times. The chain employs TRBV6-1 and TRBJ1-1; no firm D call. Germline CDR1 and CDR2: MNHNS and SASEGT. The V and J ends lost 0 bases and 2 bases respectively, with 4 bases between them. The length of the CDR3 is 13 residues. CDR3 residues: CASSEADNTEAFF. CDR3 coding DNA: TGTGCCAGCAGTGAAGCGGACAACACTGAAGCTTTCTTT.

V is TRBV7-2 and J is TRBJ1-1, with D hard to call. The CDR3 totals 15 residues. Germline-derived CDR1 and CDR2 are SGHTA and FQGNSA. V was clipped by 5 bases and J by 5 bases, with 18 bases between them. Here the CDR3 DNA reads TGTGCCAGCAGCAGATCCGGGCCAGCTTCGACTGAAGCTTTCTTT. Protein: CASSRSGPASTEAFF.

This clonotype was observed at least ten times. V is TRBV20-1 and J is TRBJ2-5; 9 bases match TRBD2. The germline V gene encodes CDR1 DFQATT and CDR2 SNEGSKA (reference sequence). The length of the CDR3 is 15 residues. V lost 1 base, J lost 1 base, and 4 bases stayed unmatched. The CDR3: CSARVPLAGQETQYF. CDR3 sequence (DNA): TGCAGTGCTAGAGTCCCACTAGCGGGCCAAGAGACCCAGTACTTC.

This clonotype was seen repeatedly, ten times or more. The J gene is TRBJ1-3, the V gene TRBV24-1; 11 bases agree with TRBD1. CDR3 length: 14 residues. V trimming: 7 bases; J trimming: 8 bases; junction bases outside the gene matches: 6. Germline-derived CDR1 and CDR2 are KGHDR and SFDVKD. CDR3 sequence reads: CATSAGQGVDTIYF. The CDR3 DNA sequence: TGTGCCACCAGCGCGGGACAGGGGGTGGACACCATATATTTT.

This clonotype was observed at least ten times. The rearrangement links TRBV2 to TRBJ2-7; 11 bases are shared with TRBD2. The CDR3 is 15 amino acids. V shed 6 bases and J 3 bases; nucleotides not matched to a gene: 7. In germline, CDR1 is SNHLY, CDR2 FYNNEI. For the CDR3, the DNA is TGTGCCAGCAGGCCAGGACTAGCGGGTTTCTACGAGCAGTACTTC. It specifies CASRPGLAGFYEQYF.

The genes are TRBV5-1 and TRBJ2-7; the D is unclear. The germline V gene has CDR1 SGHRS and CDR2 YFSETQ. The CDR3 spans 14 residues. V was cut by 0 bases and J by 3 bases, with 10 bases left in between. The CDR3 region is CASSLGTVNYEQYF. CDR3 bases: TGCGCCAGCAGCTTGGGGACGGTCAACTACGAGCAGTACTTC.

This clonotype was seen many times. The CDR3 loop is CASRPSGGKAFF. In DNA form, the CDR3 reads TGTGCCAGCAGACCCTCAGGGGGTAAAGCTTTCTTT. The J gene is TRBJ1-1, the V gene TRBV28, with 7 positions matching TRBD1. V gave up 6 bases and J gave up 9 bases; unmatched junction bases: 7. The CDR3 contains 12 residues. From germline, CDR1 is MDHEN and CDR2 SYDVKM.

This clonotype came up many times. J is TRBJ2-4 and V is TRBV30, with D maybe TRBD2 (6 bases). This CDR3 contains 14 residues. Trimming removed 0 bases at V and 5 bases at J, with 11 bases between. Germline-derived CDR1 and CDR2 are GTSNPN and SVGIG (reference sequence). CDR3 sequence: CAWSVGVAENIQYF. The CDR3 nucleotides read TGTGCCTGGAGTGTAGGGGTAGCGGAAAACATTCAGTACTTC.

In its sample, this clonotype was seen many times. V is TRBV28 and J is TRBJ2-1; 9 bases line up with TRBD2. V shed 7 bases, J shed 5 bases, and the junction held 9 bases outside the gene matches. Per the germline V gene, CDR1 is MDHEN and CDR2 is SYDVKM. The CDR3 extends over 15 amino acids. For the CDR3, the DNA is TGTGCCAGCACCCTAAGGCGGGAGGGTGACAATGAGCAGTTCTTC. It translates to CASTLRREGDNEQFF.